This T cell receptor beta chain derives from a study of blood T cells in healthy people across ages. A second PCR of roughly 7 to 11 cycles used a sample-barcoded 5' primer and a J-beta primer mix. Every sample gave at least 2.5 million paired-end reads containing CDR3. TCRdb reanalysed the 5' RACE reads using MiXCR and keeps one entry per CDR3 protein. This table has around 850,000 distinct CDR3 sequences, 36% appearing once. Isolation recovered at least 6.5 million PBMCs from every sample. Total RNA extracted from each sample amounted to at least 5.5 micrograms. The sequenced sample was blood. This sequence was found in a man aged 18 to 29 in good health.

CDR3 in DNA: TGTGCCAGCAGCCCCACAGGGGAAGGTACTGAAGCTTTCTTT. As protein: CASSPTGEGTEAFF. This chain connects TRBV14 to TRBJ1-1; 7 bases are a match to TRBD1. The junction had 7 bases not matched to a gene; V was cut back by 4 bases and J by 5 bases. CDR1 SGHDN and CDR2 FVKESK come from the germline V gene. CDR3 length: 14 amino acids.